Described below is a single TCR beta chain sequence and its context. This clonotype was counted ten times or more. Its recognized antigen is unknown. Per-nucleotide qualities are absent, and no much larger clonotype sits a single base away. The library came from PCR. Sequenced on an Illumina HiSeq 2500. TCR library preparation used molecular barcoding, with unique molecular identifiers applied to normalize quantification of the TCRbeta repertoire. Using fastp trimming at Q25 and MiXCR clonotype assembly, TCRdb reanalyzed the public sequencing data and kept in-frame beta chains. Every distinct CDR3 protein forms one entry, paired with its most common genes and DNA. The sample yields around 300,000 distinct CDR3 sequences; less than 9.5% were counted once. The ten largest clonotypes hold 9.1% of the sample. The source of the sample is a study of T-cell reconstitution after alpha-beta-depleted transplantation in children (dated by TCRdb to 2016 to 2018). Context from the whole study: Using TCR repertoire profiling, the study followed T-cell immune reconstitution in a quantitative way in children after TCRalphabeta/CD19-depleted allogeneic hematopoietic cell transplantation. What the study reported, not specific to this receptor: Over subsequent months, a decline in hyperexpanded clone frequencies was noted, and after one year, T-cell counts and TCRbeta diversity were mostly ascribed to newly produced T cells. In some patients, high TCRbeta diversity at day 60 was attributed to recipient T cells and intrathymic progenitors that had survived conditioning. The apparently early alphabetaT-cell count recovery about two months after transplant was reportedly dependent on only several hundred rapidly expanded clones derived from non-depleted graft cells.

The treatment or condition label here, explained by the study, means: allogeneic hematopoietic cell transplantation with graft depleted of TCRalphabeta T cells and CD19 B cells. TCRalphabeta/CD19-depleted allogeneic hematopoietic cell grafts were given to the transplant recipients, all of whom were children. Measured from the cysteine to the phenylalanine, the CDR3 is 16 residues long. The sequence is cut down to CDR3 DNA, 48 bases in frame from base 1. V loses 3 bases, J loses 4 bases, and the germline ends lie 16 bases apart. In the germline V gene, CDR1 corresponds to SGHTA and CDR2 to FQGTGA. This sequence was found in a female patient between 2 and 15 years old who had a stem cell transplant for Fanconi anemia, so the T cells may come from the graft donor. The chain is encoded by TRBV7-3 joined to TRBJ2-1; possibly the D gene is TRBD2, per 6 matching bases. This specimen consisted of peripheral blood, obtained 360 days after TCRalphabeta/CD19-depleted stem cell transplant. The nucleotide sequence reads TGTGCCAGCAGCTTGAGCTCGGCGGGGCCTTACAATGAGCAGTTCTTC. Its translation is CASSLSSAGPYNEQFF.